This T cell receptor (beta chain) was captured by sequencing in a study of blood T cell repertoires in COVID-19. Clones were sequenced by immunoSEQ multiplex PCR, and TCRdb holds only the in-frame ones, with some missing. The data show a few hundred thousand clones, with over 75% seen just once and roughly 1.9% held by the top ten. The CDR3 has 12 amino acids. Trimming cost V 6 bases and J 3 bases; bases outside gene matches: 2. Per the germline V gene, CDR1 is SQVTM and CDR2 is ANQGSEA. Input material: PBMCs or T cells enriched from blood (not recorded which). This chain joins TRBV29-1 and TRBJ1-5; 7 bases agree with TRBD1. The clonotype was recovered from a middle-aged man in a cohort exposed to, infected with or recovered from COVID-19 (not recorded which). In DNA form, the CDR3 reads TGCAGCGTCGGACAGGTCAATCAGCCCCAGCATTTT. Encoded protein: CSVGQVNQPQHF.